This T cell receptor (beta chain) stems from a study of blood T cell repertoires in COVID-19. The overall study: The United States, Italy and Spain were the sources of the acute and convalescent COVID-19 samples. PBMCs, B-cell-depleted T cells, or T cells provided the cDNA or gDNA that made up the material.

As processed by the authors: Estimation of nucleated cell counts relied on the amplification of reference gene primers. Assay used: immunoSEQ multiplex PCR; TCRdb lists only in-frame clones, some missing. For V, J and clone size, that table is used; D and trimming come from the DNA. The sample holds 120,000 or so clones, over 65% seen once. Per germline, CDR1 SGHRS and CDR2 YFSETQ. Unmatched junction bases numbered 6, after V lost 4 bases and J lost 6 bases. The CDR3 has 14 amino acids. The clonotype was recovered from a man aged 70 or older with acute or convalescent COVID-19. The chain carries TRBV5-1 and TRBJ2-1; 8 bases are a match to TRBD1. What was sequenced was peripheral blood. The DNA for the CDR3 is TGCGCCAGCAGCCAGGGGGCATTCGGCAATGAGCAGTTCTTC. Amino acid sequence: CASSQGAFGNEQFF.